This TCR beta chain was obtained from a study of brain T cells in children with intractable seizures. General study results and limits: Absence of clones before surgery may stem from lower sequencing depth.

Only in-frame clones appear in the TCRdb table, and some are missing; sequencing was by immunoSEQ multiplex PCR. The repertoire holds about 340,000 clones, with about 93% as singletons. Trimming took off 1 base at V and 1 base at J, with 4 bases between the two ends. CDR3 length: 13 residues. Germline V lookup: CDR1 SEHNR, CDR2 FQNEAQ (reference sequence). This sample's time point: blood from clinic visit 5 months post-surgery; TSC patient then seizure free. The sequenced cases were selected for having the highest brain T cell transcript signatures. Turning to this clone: Its target is unknown. This sample includes further DNA sequences coding for the same CDR3.

The receptor comes from a boy under two years old with tuberous sclerosis and intractable seizures. This chain uses TRBV7-9 with TRBJ1-1; D not certain. Sample: peripheral blood, taken more than 4 months after surgery. CDR3 DNA sequence: TGTGCCAGCAGCTTAGGGCGGAACACTGAAGCTTTCTTT. Residues: CASSLGRNTEAFF.